This TCR beta chain was sequenced for a study of blood T cells in healthy people across ages. The CDR3 runs 11 residues. Per the germline V gene, CDR1 is SQVTM and CDR2 is ANQGSEA. Then a second PCR, running roughly 7 to 11 cycles, was carried out with a sample-barcoded 5' primer and a J-beta primer mix. Each CDR3 protein is one row after TCRdb ran MiXCR on the 5' RACE reads. The sample contains about a million distinct CDR3 sequences, 48% of which appear only once. The rearrangement links TRBV29-1 to TRBJ2-5; D not resolved. The assigned J gene may be wrong: the sequence end matches TRBJ2-7 better. The sample was blood. This TCR came from a man aged 30-40 years in good health. CDR3 amino acids: CSVEEVHEQYF. CDR3 DNA sequence: TGCAGCGTTGAAGAGGTCCACGAGCAGTACTTC.